One TCR beta chain is described in this entry. Its target is unknown. This sample is drawn from a study of Ad26.COV2.S vaccination and SARS-CoV-2 variants. At the level of the study: Donor allocation was to the COV1001 Ad26.COV2.S trial arm.

Produced via immunoSEQ multiplex PCR; TCRdb's table is partial and in-frame only. The sample lists approximately 250,000 clones, roughly 85% occurring once. Points from the study as a whole: Researchers reported similar non-spike TCR breadth in vaccine and placebo recipients. The placebo group had lower spike-specific TCR breadth than the vaccine recipients did.

Treatment in this sample: some 20 received Ad26.COV2.S at low or high dose, single or two shots; 5 received placebo; per-sample allocation not given. Material that was analyzed had been drawn on day 63 after the first vaccine or placebo injection. Ad26 vector vaccine expressed Wuhan-strain SARS-CoV-2 spike. Material: peripheral blood, obtained in a trial of Ad26.COV2.S vaccine versus placebo. This TCR came from a person between 18 and 60 years old who received the Ad26.COV2.S COVID-19 vaccine or a placebo.

The CDR3 protein is CSALNYGYTF. CDR3 in DNA: TGCAGTGCTTTAAACTATGGCTACACCTTC. The rearrangement joins TRBV20-1 to TRBJ1-2, with D hard to call. The V gene's germline CDR1 is DFQATT and CDR2 SNEGSKA (reference sequence). This CDR3 contains 10 residues. Trimming took 5 bases from V and 2 from J, leaving 3 bases between them.